This T cell receptor beta chain emerged from a study of CD8 T cells in Susac syndrome. About the study: Among sequenced Susac syndrome patients, over 5 had active disease and eight or nine were in remission. Whole-study results and caveats: Clonal expansion of CD8+ cells in Susac peaked in TEMRA cells (and in active patients).

In the case of this clonotype: Its target is not known.

The authors reverse transcribed roughly 0.5 to 1 ug RNA with random hexamers. One entry per CDR3 protein results from TCRdb running MiXCR on the immunoSEQ multiplex PCR reads. The table lists roughly 130,000 distinct CDR3 sequences, 90% to 95% of them singletons. The sample taken for sequencing was CD8+ T cells from PBMCs. This receptor was identified in a human donor with Susac syndrome.

CDR3 nucleotides: TGCGCCAGCAGCCAAGACTTACTCTACAATGAGCAGTTCTTC. Its protein product is CASSQDLLYNEQFF. The chain is built from TRBV4-3 and TRBJ2-1, with D unresolved. Trimming removed 0 bases at V and 3 bases at J, with 6 bases between. The CDR3 has 14 amino acids. Germline CDR1 LGHNA, CDR2 YSLEER.